The present TCR beta chain was sequenced within a study of cytomegalovirus exposure and HLA in healthy donors. PCR used 60 Vbeta primers and 13 Jbeta primers. TCRdb's table, derived via immunoSEQ multiplex PCR, lists solely in-frame clones and lacks some. Of roughly 73,000 clones listed, 65% to 85% were seen once; the top ten hold roughly 2.6%. There are a few counts of this clone. One junction end does not reproduce the germline sequence, and a read error may be involved. There are 15 residues in the CDR3. CDR1 is MDHEN, CDR2 SYDVKM, per germline. The chain couples TRBV28 to TRBJ2-7; 10 positions match TRBD1. The receptor's source is a woman between 45 and 60 years old in good health and CMV-seronegative. The specimen sequenced was PBMCs. The CDR3 spells CATVSPGQGTYVQYF. The CDR3 coding sequence is TGTGCCACCGTCTCCCCGGGACAGGGGACGTACGTGCAGTACTTC.